This entry lists 22 T cell receptor beta chains sequenced from one sample in a study of identical twins. MiXCR was run by TCRdb on the 5' RACE reads, yielding one entry per CDR3 protein. This table has 1.5 million to 2 million distinct CDR3 sequences, around 29% appearing once. Sequenced material: cord blood. These receptor sequences come from a newborn girl in good health.

This rearrangement joins TRBV3-1 to TRBJ2-7; D possibly corresponds to TRBD2 (6 bases). The CDR3 contains 14 residues. V lost 0 bases and J 10 bases, leaving 16 bases between the germline ends. The V gene's germline CDR1 is LGHDT and CDR2 YNNKEL (reference sequence). The CDR3 DNA is TGTGCCAGCAGCCAAGACCTAGCGCGGACAACCCAGTACTTC. Translated: CASSQDLARTTQYF.

In this sample, this clonotype turned up a few times. This chain links TRBV3-1 with TRBJ2-7; perhaps TRBD2 as D (5 bases). The germline V gene encodes CDR1 LGHDT and CDR2 YNNKEL (reference sequence). Trimming took 2 bases from V and 0 from J, leaving 8 bases between them. The CDR3 sequence is 14 residues long. The CDR3 here is CASSQTRTSYEQYF. The DNA for the CDR3 is TGTGCCAGCAGCCAAACTAGGACCTCCTACGAGCAGTACTTC.

The chain has TRBV10-3 and TRBJ2-7; 9 bases agree with TRBD2. CDR3 size: 15 residues. V gave up 4 bases and J gave up 2 bases; unmatched junction bases: 6. Germline V CDR1 and CDR2: ENHRY, SYGVKD. CDR3 amino acids: CAISGGTSRTYEQYF. CDR3 DNA: TGTGCCATCAGTGGGGGGACTAGCAGAACCTACGAGCAGTACTTC.

V gene TRBV5-1 combines with J gene TRBJ2-1, with 8 bases that match TRBD2. Germline CDR1 is SGHRS and CDR2 is YFSETQ. The CDR3 extends over 15 amino acids. The V segment lost 4 bases and the J segment 10 bases; nucleotides outside the gene matches: 13. The CDR3 DNA follows: TGCGCCAGCAGCCAAGACCAGCGGGAGTATGGCGAGCAGTTCTTC. It is translated as CASSQDQREYGEQFF.

Details on this clonotype: One junction end disagrees with the germline gene, perhaps due to a read error. This chain connects TRBV6-6 to TRBJ2-4, with 11 bases lining up with TRBD2. The CDR3 has 16 amino acids. Germline-derived CDR1 and CDR2 are MNHNY and SVGAGI (reference sequence). DNA for the CDR3: TGTGCCAGCGGTTATTCTAGCGGGAGGACCAAAAACATTCAGTACTTC. It specifies CASGYSSGRTKNIQYF.

A remark on this clonotype: A read error may produce the germline difference seen at one junction end. The chain couples TRBV6-4 to TRBJ1-2; D not certain. Per the germline V gene, CDR1 is MRHNA and CDR2 is SNTAGT. This CDR3 region has 15 residues. CDR3 DNA sequence: TGTGCCAGCAGTGACACTACCGACGGCAACTATAGCTACACCTTC. Amino acids: CASSDTTDGNYSYTF.

The V gene is TRBV12-3 or TRBV12-4, the J gene TRBJ1-2, with a possible D match to TRBD1 (5 bases). Trimming took 5 bases from V and 4 from J, leaving 11 bases between them. CDR3 length: 13 amino acids. CDR3 loop: CASSPREVYGYTF. CDR3 bases: TGTGCCAGCAGTCCCAGGGAGGTCTATGGCTACACCTTC.

Regarding this clonotype: The junction differs from germline at one of its ends, possibly a read error. The chain has TRBV5-1 and TRBJ2-5; a possible D gene is TRBD1 (6 bases). The CDR3 is 14 residues long. The V gene's germline CDR1 is SGHRS and CDR2 YFSETQ. CDR3 in amino acids: CASSKGDGQEAQYF. The CDR3 DNA reads TGCGCCAGCAGTAAGGGGGACGGCCAAGAGGCCCAGTACTTC.

This clonotype came up a few times. The CDR3 sequence is CSARLTSGVYNEQFF. CDR3 in DNA: TGCAGTGCTAGACTCACTAGCGGGGTCTACAATGAGCAGTTCTTC. The gene calls are TRBV20-1 and TRBJ2-1, with 10 bases lining up with TRBD2. The CDR3 consists of 15 residues. Germline CDR1 and CDR2: DFQATT and SNEGSKA (reference sequence). The V segment lost 2 bases and the J segment 3 bases; nucleotides outside the gene matches: 4.

This clonotype was found once. J is TRBJ2-7 and V is TRBV20-1; possibly TRBD1 for D (7 bases). The CDR3 spans 14 residues. Per the germline V gene, CDR1 is DFQATT and CDR2 is SNEGSKA (reference sequence). V lost 7 bases, J lost 1 base, and 17 bases lay in between. The CDR3 DNA sequence: TGCAGTGATACGTCCAGGGGGGCATCCTACGAGCAGTACTTC. This sequence encodes CSDTSRGASYEQYF.

This clonotype was recorded at least ten times. V and J are TRBV28 and TRBJ1-2; D uncertain. CDR1 is MDHEN, CDR2 SYDVKM, per germline. V was cut by 3 bases and J by 3 bases, with 11 bases left in between. This CDR3 has 14 amino acids. CDR3 protein: CASSFSDRDYGYTF. DNA for the CDR3: TGTGCCAGCAGTTTCTCCGATAGAGACTATGGCTACACCTTC.

The V and J genes are TRBV6-1 and TRBJ2-7; 7 nucleotides agree with TRBD1. Germline loops: CDR1 MNHNS, CDR2 SASEGT. This CDR3 is 16 amino acids long. J gave up 3 bases and V 7 bases, and 15 bases lay outside the gene matches. The CDR3 DNA sequence: TGTGCCAGCAACGGGGACAGCCGAGGTTGTATCTACGAGCAGTACTTC. Translated, it gives CASNGDSRGCIYEQYF.

This clonotype was seen a few times. This chain connects TRBV20-1 to TRBJ1-1, with D uncertain. There are 12 residues in the CDR3. Trimming left V 6 bases short and J 10 bases short, with 18 bases between. CDR1 is DFQATT and CDR2 is SNEGSKA in the germline V gene (reference sequence). CDR3 in amino acids: CSATDGGVGAFF. CDR3 coding DNA: TGCAGTGCCACCGACGGTGGTGTAGGAGCTTTCTTT.

This rearrangement joins TRBV7-9 to TRBJ2-2; no clear D gene. The V gene's germline CDR1 is SEHNR and CDR2 FQNEAQ (reference sequence). The V end lost 6 bases, the J end lost 1 base, and 9 bases lay between the germline ends. The CDR3 has 14 residues. The CDR3 region is CASSWVVNTGELFF. The CDR3 DNA follows: TGTGCCAGCAGTTGGGTAGTGAACACCGGGGAGCTGTTTTTT.

This clonotype was found a few times. This chain connects TRBV9 to TRBJ2-7, with 11 bases matching TRBD2. V lost 0 bases to trimming and J lost 4 bases; unmatched junction nucleotides: 3. CDR1 is SGDLS and CDR2 is YYNGEE in the germline V gene. The CDR3 consists of 15 residues. The CDR3: CASSVEPSGRYEQYF. CDR3 sequence (DNA): TGTGCCAGCAGCGTAGAGCCTAGCGGGAGGTACGAGCAGTACTTC.

This clonotype was recorded a few times. The V and J genes are TRBV24-1 and TRBJ2-3; D assignment may be TRBD1 or TRBD2 (6 bases each). The CDR3 sequence is 14 residues long. CDR1 and CDR2 (germline): KGHDR, SFDVKD. V was shortened by 5 bases and J by 2 bases, with 10 bases between the two germline ends. The CDR3: CATSGTGATDTQYF. The CDR3 DNA reads as TGTGCCACCAGTGGAACGGGGGCCACAGATACGCAGTATTTT.

The chain couples TRBV4-2 to TRBJ2-2; no clear D. Germline V gene sequence: CDR1 LGHNA, CDR2 YNFKEQ. This CDR3 comprises 13 residues. Trimming left V 4 bases short and J 6 bases short, with 9 bases between. CDR3 protein: CASSPDWAGELFF. DNA of the CDR3: TGTGCCAGCAGCCCCGATTGGGCCGGGGAGCTGTTTTTT.

The V gene is TRBV3-1, the J gene TRBJ1-4; D remains unclear. CDR1 and CDR2 from the germline V gene are LGHDT and YNNKEL (reference sequence). This CDR3 is 13 amino acids long. Trimming shortened V by 5 bases and J by 8 bases, and 12 bases separated the two germline ends. The CDR3 DNA follows: TGTGCCAGCAGCTCGCTCGACGGCGAAAAACTGTTTTTT. Protein product: CASSSLDGEKLFF. The entire variable domain, with the rest obtained from reference TRBV3-1 and TRBJ1-4, is as follows: DTAVSQTPKYLVTQMGNDKSIKCEQNLGHDTMYWYKQDSKKFLKIMFSYNNKELIINETVPNRFSPKSPDKAHLNLHINSLELGDSAVYFCASSSLDGEKLFFGSGTQLSVL.

The chain recombines TRBV29-1 with TRBJ2-1, with D possibly TRBD1 on 5 matching bases. The last part of the DNA fits TRBJ2-7 better; the J call may be wrong. This CDR3 spans 14 amino acids. In germline, CDR1 is SQVTM, CDR2 ANQGSEA. Here the CDR3 reads CSVARQSSYNEQYF. The CDR3 DNA follows: TGCAGCGTTGCCCGACAGAGCTCCTACAATGAGCAGTACTTC.

This clonotype occurred a few times. The chain links TRBV6-5 to TRBJ2-1; D is ambiguous. V dropped 2 bases and J dropped 1 base, with 9 bases sitting between them. The length of the CDR3 is 15 residues. Germline assignment: CDR1 MNHEY and CDR2 SVGAGI. Here the CDR3 DNA reads TGTGCCAGCAGTTACCGGTCGTTGTCCTACAATGAGCAGTTCTTC. It is translated as CASSYRSLSYNEQFF.

This chain uses TRBV6-5 with TRBJ1-1; D unclear. The germline V gene has CDR1 MNHEY and CDR2 SVGAGI. The length of the CDR3 is 13 residues. V lost 0 bases to trimming and J lost 7 bases, with 9 bases between them. As DNA, the CDR3 is TGTGCCAGCAGTTACTCGAGGGCATTTGAAGCTTTCTTT. It yields the protein CASSYSRAFEAFF.

This chain connects TRBV20-1 to TRBJ2-7, with 10 bases lining up with TRBD2. The CDR3 has 15 residues. In germline, CDR1 is DFQATT, CDR2 SNEGSKA (reference sequence). The CDR3 region has the DNA TGCAGCGCGGACATGGGTACTAGCGGGGCCTACGAGCAGTACTTC. Protein product: CSADMGTSGAYEQYF.